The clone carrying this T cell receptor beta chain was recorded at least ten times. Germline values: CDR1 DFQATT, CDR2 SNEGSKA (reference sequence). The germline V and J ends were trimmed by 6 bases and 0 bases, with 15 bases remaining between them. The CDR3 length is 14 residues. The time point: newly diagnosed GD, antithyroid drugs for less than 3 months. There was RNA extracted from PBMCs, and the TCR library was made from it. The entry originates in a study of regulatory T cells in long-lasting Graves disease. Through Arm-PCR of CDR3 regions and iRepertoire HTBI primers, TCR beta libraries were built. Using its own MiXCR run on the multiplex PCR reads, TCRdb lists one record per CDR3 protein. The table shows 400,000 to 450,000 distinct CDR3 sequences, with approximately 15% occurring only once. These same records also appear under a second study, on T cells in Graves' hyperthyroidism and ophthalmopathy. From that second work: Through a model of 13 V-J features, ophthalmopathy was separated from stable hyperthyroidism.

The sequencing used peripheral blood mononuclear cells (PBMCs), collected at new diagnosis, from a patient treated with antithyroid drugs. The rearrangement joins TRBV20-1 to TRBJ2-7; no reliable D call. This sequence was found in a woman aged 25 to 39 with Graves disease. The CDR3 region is CSALRAVSSYEQYF. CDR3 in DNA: TGCAGTGCCCTTAGGGCGGTGAGCTCCTACGAGCAGTACTTC.